The 15 T cell receptor beta chains given below trace back to one sample, sequenced in a study of T cell repertoires in cytomegalovirus infection. TCRdb reanalysed the reads using MiXCR and keeps one entry per CDR3 protein. This table holds about 150,000 distinct CDR3 sequences, over 30% found once. Antigens of these TCRs are unknown. This sample comprised CD8+ T cells from cultured PBMCs, obtained from culture after CMV antigen stimulation. These receptors were collected from a human donor in good health (CMV status not recorded). Some clones in this sample may be carry-over from other donors' samples.

Written as DNA, the CDR3 is TGTGCCAGCAGCGAGACGGGACCGACCGGTGAGCAGTTCTTC. Its protein is CASSETGPTGEQFF. This chain uses TRBV5-4 with TRBJ2-1; D possibly uses TRBD1 or TRBD2 (5 bases each). CDR1 and CDR2 from the germline V gene are SGHNT and YYREEE (reference sequence). The length of the CDR3 is 14 residues. V was shortened by 4 bases and J by 9 bases, with 17 bases between the two germline ends.

This clonotype was seen only a few times. CDR3 loop: CASSPKAVLLRNEQYF. CDR3 DNA: TGTGCCAGCAGCCCGAAGGCCGTCCTCCTGAGAAACGAGCAGTACTTC. This chain links TRBV7-6 with TRBJ2-7; no definite D call. This CDR3 is 16 amino acids long. Trimming removed 5 bases at V and 5 bases at J, with 22 bases between. Germline V gene lookup returns CDR1 SGHVS and CDR2 FNYEAQ. The whole variable domain, remainder taken from reference TRBV7-6 and TRBJ2-7, is GAGVSQSPRYKVTKRGQDVALRCDPISGHVSLYWYRQALGQGPEFLTYFNYEAQQDKSGLPNDRFSAERPEGSISTLTIQRTEQRDSAMYRCASSPKAVLLRNEQYFGPGTRLTVT.

The chain carries TRBV7-2 and TRBJ2-3; 7 bases match TRBD2. This CDR3 is built from 18 residues. Germline CDR1 is SGHTA and CDR2 is FQGNSA. V was pared by 1 base and J by 0 bases, with 10 bases of the junction left unmatched. The CDR3 bases are TGTGCCAGCAGCTTAGGGGCCCTACTAGCGCTTAGCACAGATACGCAGTATTTT. Translated, it gives CASSLGALLALSTDTQYF.

The rearrangement uses TRBV6-5 and TRBJ2-1; 11 bases map to TRBD2. CDR3 length: 19 amino acids. CDR1 MNHEY and CDR2 SVGAGI come from the germline V gene. The trim removed 7 bases at V and 0 bases at J, leaving 14 bases unmatched. The CDR3 coding sequence is TGTGCCAGCAAGTCGGAAACTAGCGGGGGATCGAGCTCCTACAATGAGCAGTTCTTC. Protein product: CASKSETSGGSSSYNEQFF.

The chain combines TRBV11-1 with TRBJ1-1; 7 bases match TRBD1. Germline CDR1 is SGHAT and CDR2 is FQDESV (reference sequence). This CDR3 comprises 16 residues. V lost 5 bases and J lost 1; bases outside the gene matches: 10. The CDR3 loop is CASSRIVQGPNTEAFF. The CDR3 DNA follows: TGTGCCAGCAGCCGAATCGTACAGGGGCCGAACACTGAAGCTTTCTTT.

This clonotype has ten or more counts. This chain links TRBV2 with TRBJ2-1, with a possible D match to TRBD2 (5 bases). Trimming pared 7 bases from V and 0 bases from J, leaving 13 bases between. Germline loops: CDR1 SNHLY, CDR2 FYNNEI. CDR3 length: 15 amino acids. This chain's CDR3 is CASNPRRSSYNEQFF. The CDR3 nucleotides are TGTGCCAGCAATCCCAGGAGGAGCTCCTACAATGAGCAGTTCTTC.

The J gene is TRBJ2-7, the V gene TRBV4-2, with 10 bases that match TRBD1. The germline gives CDR1 LGHNA, CDR2 YNFKEQ. CDR3 length: 15 residues. V lost 4 bases to trimming and J lost 3 bases; unmatched junction nucleotides: 6. The CDR3 DNA is TGTGCCAGCAGCCTAGAGGGGACAGGGGACTACGAGCAGTACTTC. Translating it yields CASSLEGTGDYEQYF.

V and J are TRBV12-3 or TRBV12-4 and TRBJ2-5; 9 bases line up with TRBD2. There are 15 residues in the CDR3. Unmatched junction bases numbered 9, after V lost 8 bases and J lost 2 bases. The CDR3, as DNA: TGTGCCAGCGGAGGGAGCGGGGGGTATCAAGAGACCCAGTACTTC. It is translated as CASGGSGGYQETQYF.

Only one count was recorded for this clonotype. This sequence joins TRBV4-1 and TRBJ2-3, with D perhaps matching TRBD2 (5 bases). Trimming pared 0 bases from V and 9 bases from J, leaving 16 bases between. Germline-derived CDR1 and CDR2 are MGHRA and YSYEKL. The CDR3 loop spans 15 amino acids. The CDR3 loop is CASSQEWVGIDTQYF. The DNA of the CDR3 is TGCGCCAGCAGCCAAGAGTGGGTCGGGATCGACACGCAGTATTTT.

This clonotype was detected only a few times. The CDR3 bases are TGTGCCAGCACGGGCTTGAACACTGAAGCTTTCTTT. This translates into CASTGLNTEAFF. The V and J genes are TRBV28 and TRBJ1-1; D unresolved. The V gene lost 7 bases and the J gene lost 0 bases, with 6 bases spanning the gap. The CDR3 consists of 12 residues. CDR1 and CDR2 from the germline V gene are MDHEN and SYDVKM.

There are many counts of this clonotype. The V gene is TRBV6-6, the J gene TRBJ2-7; tentatively, D is TRBD2 (5 bases). The CDR3 sequence is 12 residues long. Trimming took off 6 bases at V and 3 bases at J, with 9 bases between the two ends. Germline V gene lookup returns CDR1 MNHNY and CDR2 SVGAGI (reference sequence). The CDR3 nucleotides are TGTGCCAGCAGCCCCGGGATCTACGAGCAGTACTTC. This translates into CASSPGIYEQYF.

This chain connects TRBV7-4 to TRBJ1-5, with D perhaps TRBD1 (5 bases). Trimming stripped 5 bases from V and 4 bases from J, with 15 bases between. The CDR3 has 15 residues. From germline, CDR1 is SGHVT and CDR2 SQSDAQ. The CDR3 DNA reads as TGTGCCAGCAGCACCTCGACGGGGGTGAATCAGCCCCAGCATTTT. Translation gives CASSTSTGVNQPQHF.

This rearrangement joins TRBV19 to TRBJ2-1; 8 nucleotides align to TRBD2. The CDR3 is made up of 15 amino acids. Germline assignment: CDR1 LNHDA and CDR2 SQIVND (reference sequence). V dropped 5 bases and J dropped 0; count of bases not matched to a gene: 3. CDR3 residues: CASSPAGGSYNEQFF. CDR3 nucleotide sequence: TGTGCCAGTAGTCCGGCGGGGGGCTCCTACAATGAGCAGTTCTTC.

The chain couples TRBV28 to TRBJ2-4; 7 nucleotides align to TRBD1. V lost 2 bases, J lost 3 bases, and 13 bases stayed unmatched. This CDR3 has 18 amino acids. Germline-derived CDR1 and CDR2 are MDHEN and SYDVKM. In nucleotides, the CDR3 is TGTGCCAGCAGTTTACCCCGGACAGGTCAAACCGACAAAAACATTCAGTACTTC. This sequence encodes CASSLPRTGQTDKNIQYF.

The V call is TRBV12-3 or TRBV12-4, the J call TRBJ2-2; D ambiguous. V dropped 1 base and J dropped 6 bases, with 6 bases sitting between them. This CDR3 is 13 amino acids long. The chain's CDR3 is CASSLGWAGELFF. CDR3 in DNA: TGTGCCAGCAGTTTAGGGTGGGCCGGGGAGCTGTTTTTT.